This is a list of T cell receptor beta chains from one sample in a study of T cells in Graves' hyperthyroidism and ophthalmopathy. Via MiXCR, TCRdb re-called the multiplex PCR reads, giving one row per CDR3 protein. Of 650,000 to 850,000 distinct CDR3 sequences in the sample, about 19% were seen once. The material sequenced was blood. Receptors originate from a woman aged 50 to 60 with Graves' hyperthyroidism that later progressed to Graves' ophthalmopathy. The CDR3 runs from the conserved cysteine through the conserved F or W. The order of the fields is CDR3 length, D gene, V gene, J gene, clone size, CDR3 DNA, CDR3 protein. D genes are given only for firm matches. Clone size appears in some rows only: once, few, many, or a class for an expanded clone.

length: 12
D: TRBD2
V: TRBV6-5
J: TRBJ2-5
size: once
DNA: TGTGCCAGCAGTTACTCTAGCGGGGTTCTGTACTTC
CDR3: CASSYSSGVLYF

length: 13
D: .
V: TRBV5-1
J: TRBJ1-5
size: .
DNA: TGCGCCAGCAGCACGACAGGAGCGGGTCTCCAGCATTTT
CDR3: CASSTTGAGLQHF

length: 15
D: .
V: TRBV3-1
J: TRBJ1-1
size: many
DNA: TGTGCCAGCAGCCCGATCTCGGACGGGAACACTGAAGCTTTCTTT
CDR3: CASSPISDGNTEAFF

length: 15
D: .
V: TRBV11-1
J: TRBJ2-1
size: many
DNA: TGTGCCAGCAGCCGTCTGCTGAGAGCCTACAATGAGCAGTTCTTC
CDR3: CASSRLLRAYNEQFF

length: 12
D: .
V: TRBV7-2
J: TRBJ2-5
size: .
DNA: TGTGCCAGCAGCAGAGACAAGAGTACCCAGTACTTC
CDR3: CASSRDKSTQYF

length: 15
D: TRBD1
V: TRBV9
J: TRBJ2-2
size: few
DNA: TGTGCCAGCAGCGTAGATGGACAGGGGGCCGGGGAGCTGTTTTTT
CDR3: CASSVDGQGAGELFF

length: 10
D: .
V: TRBV5-1
J: TRBJ1-5
size: .
DNA: TGCGCCAGCAGCTTGCAACCCCAGCATTTT
CDR3: CASSLQPQHF

length: 18
D: TRBD1
V: TRBV7-8
J: TRBJ2-2
size: .
DNA: TGTGCCAGCAGTACACCATCGAGACAGGGCGCGAACACCGGGGAGCTGTTTTTT
CDR3: CASSTPSRQGANTGELFF

length: 17
D: TRBD1
V: TRBV3-1
J: TRBJ1-6
size: .
DNA: TGTGCCAGCCGAGCCAGTAGGACAGGATTAGGGCATTCACCCCTCCACTTT
CDR3: CASRASRTGLGHSPLHF

length: 17
D: .
V: TRBV6-5
J: TRBJ2-1
size: .
DNA: TGTGCCAGCAGTTACGCCATGAGGGGCGGTTCCTACAATGAGCAGTTCTTC
CDR3: CASSYAMRGGSYNEQFF

length: 14
D: .
V: TRBV6-1
J: TRBJ1-2
size: .
DNA: TGTGCCATCAATGCACGGGCGTCCCGCTATGGCTACACCTTC
CDR3: CAINARASRYGYTF

length: 17
D: .
V: TRBV27
J: TRBJ2-1
size: .
DNA: TGTGCCAGCAGTATTATTTCTGGGGTAAGCTCCTACAATGAGCAGTTCTTC
CDR3: CASSIISGVSSYNEQFF

length: 15
D: .
V: TRBV5-6
J: TRBJ2-7
size: few
DNA: TGTGCCAGCAGCACACAGCCGGGATCAACCTACGAGCAGTACTTC
CDR3: CASSTQPGSTYEQYF

length: 12
D: .
V: TRBV20-1
J: TRBJ2-5
size: once
DNA: TGCAGTGCTAGAGTTGGCAGCCAGACCCAGTGCTTC
CDR3: CSARVGSQTQCF

length: 16
D: .
V: TRBV5-1
J: TRBJ2-2
size: many
DNA: TGCGCCAGCAGCAGGAGGGGCGGCTCCGGGGACGGGGAGCTGTTTTTT
CDR3: CASSRRGGSGDGELFF

length: 16
D: TRBD1
V: TRBV29-1
J: TRBJ2-3
size: .
DNA: TGCAGCGTTGTCATAGACAGGGGGCGAAGTCCAGATACGCAGTATTTT
CDR3: CSVVIDRGRSPDTQYF

length: 16
D: .
V: TRBV3-1
J: TRBJ1-4
size: few
DNA: TGTGCCAGCAGCCAAGATCGATCAGGGGTCGGAGGAAAACTGTTTTTT
CDR3: CASSQDRSGVGGKLFF

length: 16
D: TRBD2
V: TRBV6-1
J: TRBJ2-2
size: .
DNA: TGTGCCAGCAGTGACATTTCGGGCCTAGCGGCCGGGGAGCTGTTTTTT
CDR3: CASSDISGLAAGELFF

length: 14
D: TRBD2
V: TRBV29-1
J: TRBJ2-3
size: .
DNA: TGCAGCGTCATAGCGGGGGGCAGCACAGATACGCAGTATTTT
CDR3: CSVIAGGSTDTQYF

length: 13
D: TRBD1
V: TRBV29-1
J: TRBJ1-1
size: .
DNA: TGCAGCGGGGGGAGACAGGGTAACACTGAAGCTTTCTTT
CDR3: CSGGRQGNTEAFF

length: 13
D: TRBD2
V: TRBV3-1
J: TRBJ2-7
size: many
DNA: TGTGCCAGCAGCCAAGGGGAGGGTTTCGAGCAGTACTTC
CDR3: CASSQGEGFEQYF

length: 14
D: .
V: TRBV3-1
J: TRBJ1-5
size: .
DNA: TGTGCCAGCAGCCCCGGGACCCCGGGGCAGCCCCAGCATTTT
CDR3: CASSPGTPGQPQHF

length: 12
D: .
V: TRBV3-1
J: TRBJ1-2
size: .
DNA: TGTGCCAGCAGGGCGTACCACTATGGCTACACCTTC
CDR3: CASRAYHYGYTF

length: 14
D: .
V: TRBV6-2/TRBV6-3
J: TRBJ1-2
size: few
DNA: TGTGCCAGCAGTTACTGGAGGGGAAACTATGGCTACACCTTC
CDR3: CASSYWRGNYGYTF

length: 13
D: .
V: TRBV7-9
J: TRBJ1-2
size: many
DNA: TGTGCCAGCAGCTTAGCCGCGGCGGGGGGCTACACCTTC
CDR3: CASSLAAAGGYTF

length: 16
D: TRBD1
V: TRBV30
J: TRBJ1-1
size: many
DNA: TGTGCCTGCATGTCATTCCGGGACAGGGAGAACACTGAAGCTTTCTTT
CDR3: CACMSFRDRENTEAFF